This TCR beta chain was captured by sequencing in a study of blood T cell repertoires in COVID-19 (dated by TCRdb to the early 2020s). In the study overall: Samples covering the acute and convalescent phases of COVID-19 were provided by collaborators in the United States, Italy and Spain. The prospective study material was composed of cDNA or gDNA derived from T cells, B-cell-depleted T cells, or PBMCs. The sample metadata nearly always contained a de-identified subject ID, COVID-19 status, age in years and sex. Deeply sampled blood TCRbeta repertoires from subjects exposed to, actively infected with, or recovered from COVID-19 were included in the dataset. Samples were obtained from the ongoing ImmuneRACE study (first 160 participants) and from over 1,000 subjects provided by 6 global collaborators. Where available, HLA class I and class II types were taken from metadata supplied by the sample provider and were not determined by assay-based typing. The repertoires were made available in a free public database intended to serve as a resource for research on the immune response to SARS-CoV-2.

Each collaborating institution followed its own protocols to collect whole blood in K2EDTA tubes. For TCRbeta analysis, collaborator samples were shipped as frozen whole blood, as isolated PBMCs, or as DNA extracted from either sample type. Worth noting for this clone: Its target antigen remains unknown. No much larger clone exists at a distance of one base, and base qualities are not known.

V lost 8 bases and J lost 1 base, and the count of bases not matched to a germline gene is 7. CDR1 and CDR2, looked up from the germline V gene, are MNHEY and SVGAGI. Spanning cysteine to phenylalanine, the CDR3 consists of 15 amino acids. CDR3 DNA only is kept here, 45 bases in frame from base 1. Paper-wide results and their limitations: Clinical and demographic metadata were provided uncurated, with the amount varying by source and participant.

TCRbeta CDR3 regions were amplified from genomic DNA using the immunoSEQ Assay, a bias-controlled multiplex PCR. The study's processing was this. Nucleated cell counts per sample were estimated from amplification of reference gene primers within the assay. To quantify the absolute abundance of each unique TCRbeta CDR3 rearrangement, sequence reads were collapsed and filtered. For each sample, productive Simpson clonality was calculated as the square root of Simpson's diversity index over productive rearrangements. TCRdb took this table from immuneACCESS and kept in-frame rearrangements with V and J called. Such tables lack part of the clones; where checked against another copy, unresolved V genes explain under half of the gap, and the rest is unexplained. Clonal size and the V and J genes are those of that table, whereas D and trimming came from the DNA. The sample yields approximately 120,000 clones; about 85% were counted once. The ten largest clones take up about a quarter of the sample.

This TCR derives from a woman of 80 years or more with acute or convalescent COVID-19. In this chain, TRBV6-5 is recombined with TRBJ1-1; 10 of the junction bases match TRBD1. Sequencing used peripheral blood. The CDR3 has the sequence CASGGTGVTNTEAFF. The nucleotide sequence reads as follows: TGTGCCAGCGGAGGGACAGGGGTCACGAACACTGAAGCTTTCTTT.